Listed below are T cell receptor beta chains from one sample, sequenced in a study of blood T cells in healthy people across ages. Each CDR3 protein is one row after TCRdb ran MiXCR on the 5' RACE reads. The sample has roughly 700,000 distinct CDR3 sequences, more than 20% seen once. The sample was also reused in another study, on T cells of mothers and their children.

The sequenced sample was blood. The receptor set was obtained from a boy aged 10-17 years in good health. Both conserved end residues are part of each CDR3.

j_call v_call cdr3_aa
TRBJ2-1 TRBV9 CASSVASRNEQFF
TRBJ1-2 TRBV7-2 CASSPDRGEGYTF
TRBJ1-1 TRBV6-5 CASSLLGSLSTEAFF
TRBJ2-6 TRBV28 CASSLRAQHSGANVLTF
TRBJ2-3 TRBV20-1 CSARVPSGATDTQYF
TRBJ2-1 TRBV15 CATSGGALAGEDEQFF
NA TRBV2 CASSEEASVRSYEQFF
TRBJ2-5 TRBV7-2 CASSFASTGQATQYF
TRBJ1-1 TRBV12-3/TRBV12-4 CASRSGTANTEAFF
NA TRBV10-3 CAISGAGSGGDEQFF
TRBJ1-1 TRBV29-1 CSVEDQRIEAFF
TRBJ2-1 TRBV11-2 CASSFKSASPYNEQFF
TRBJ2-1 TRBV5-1 CASSLTTGGNEQFF
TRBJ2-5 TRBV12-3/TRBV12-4 CASSLDPNSGTQYF
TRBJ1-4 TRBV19 CASSITLTGATNEKLFF
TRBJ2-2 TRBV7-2 CASRVPARQPNTGELFF
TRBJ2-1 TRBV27 CASSRDTYYNEQFF
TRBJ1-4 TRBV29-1 CSVQGNEKLFF
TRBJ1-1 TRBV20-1 CSVYPIRGGDTEAFF
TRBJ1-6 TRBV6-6 CASSLDRGSDSPLHF
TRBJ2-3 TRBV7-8 CASSFTGYTDTQYF
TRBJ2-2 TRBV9 CASSVGGQNTGELFF
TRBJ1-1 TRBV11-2 CASSDGTLNTEAFF
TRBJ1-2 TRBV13 CASSPGGSGYTF
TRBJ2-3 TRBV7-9 CASSLWEDTQYF
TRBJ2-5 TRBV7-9 CASSVARGVETQYF
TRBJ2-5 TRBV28 CASSPGTTTQETQYF
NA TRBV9 CASSVGTGGIYEQYF
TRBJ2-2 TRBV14 CASSQAYTGELFF
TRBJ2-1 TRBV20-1 CSAVYNEQFF
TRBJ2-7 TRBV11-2 CASSLTGGTTYEQYF
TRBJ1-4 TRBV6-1 CASSEVGSRALATNEKLFF
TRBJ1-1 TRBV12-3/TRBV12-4 CASSFVGDTEAFF
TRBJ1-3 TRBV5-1 CASSLSTGNTIYF
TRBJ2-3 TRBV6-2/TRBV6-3 CASSYRGTSGAGGSDTQYF
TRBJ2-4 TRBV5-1 CASSEAQGVGKNIQYF
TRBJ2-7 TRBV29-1 CSVVLAFGYEQYF
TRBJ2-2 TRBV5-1 CASSLVALAGGNTGELFF
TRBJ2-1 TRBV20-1 CSAPDGTKDYNEQFF
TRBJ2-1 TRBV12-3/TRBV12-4 CASSSLSGEQFF
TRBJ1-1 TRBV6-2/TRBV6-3 CASSYGDRGRTAFF
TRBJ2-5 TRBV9 CASSPAARETQYF
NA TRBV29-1 CSVGRKLAGGGEQFF
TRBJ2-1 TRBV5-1 CASNVEGRGTYNEQFF
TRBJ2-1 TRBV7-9 CASSQKLYNEQFF
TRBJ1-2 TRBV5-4 CASSSGRFGYGYTF
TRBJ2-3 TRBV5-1 CASSPARLADDTDTQYF
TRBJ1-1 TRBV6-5 CASSYADIMNTEAFF
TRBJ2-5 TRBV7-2 CASSQGLAEEETQYF
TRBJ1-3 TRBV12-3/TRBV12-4 CASSLIGVGNTIYF
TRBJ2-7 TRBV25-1 CASSEWGRGDEQYF
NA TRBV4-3 CASSQDSDYEQYF
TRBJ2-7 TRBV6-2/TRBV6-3 CASIGTGAYEQYF
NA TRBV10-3 CAITKDGYEQYF
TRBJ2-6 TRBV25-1 CASRGRDRDPSGANVLTF
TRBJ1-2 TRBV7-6 CASSPGGGRGQRALF
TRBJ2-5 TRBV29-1 CSASGGATYQETQYF
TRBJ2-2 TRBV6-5 CASSYTRRRAETGELFF
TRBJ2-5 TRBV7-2 CASSFGAGRWEQYF